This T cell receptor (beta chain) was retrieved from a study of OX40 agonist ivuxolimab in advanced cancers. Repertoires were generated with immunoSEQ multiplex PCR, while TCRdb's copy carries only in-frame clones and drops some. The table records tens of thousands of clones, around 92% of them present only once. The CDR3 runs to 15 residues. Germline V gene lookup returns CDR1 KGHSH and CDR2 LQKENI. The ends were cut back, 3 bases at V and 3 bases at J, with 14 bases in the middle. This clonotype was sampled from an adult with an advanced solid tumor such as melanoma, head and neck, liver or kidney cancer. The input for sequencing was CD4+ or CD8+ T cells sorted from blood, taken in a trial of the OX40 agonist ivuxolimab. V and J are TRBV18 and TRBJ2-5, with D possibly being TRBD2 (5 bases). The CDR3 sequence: CASSPRGSREETQYF. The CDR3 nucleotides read TGTGCCAGCTCACCCCGAGGCTCGAGGGAAGAGACCCAGTACTTC.